These 3 T cell receptor beta chains originate from one sample sequenced in a study of T cells after yellow fever vaccination. A single record per CDR3 protein comes from TCRdb applying MiXCR to the 5' RACE reads. The sample has 300,000 to 350,000 distinct CDR3 sequences, around 4.5% seen once. Sequencing was performed on PBMCs, taken 15 days after the yellow fever booster vaccination. The receptors were sampled from a man between 18 and 29 years old who received the YFV17D yellow fever vaccine.

The chain couples TRBV5-1 to TRBJ1-1; D is unclear. The CDR3 is 14 amino acids. Between the trimmed V and J ends, which lost 4 bases and 1 base, there was a span of 11 bases. Per the germline V gene, CDR1 is SGHRS and CDR2 is YFSETQ. Here the CDR3 reads CASSSTTANTEAFF. CDR3 in DNA: TGCGCCAGCAGCAGTACCACAGCGAACACTGAAGCTTTCTTT. Full variable domain (outside the CDR3, taken from reference TRBV5-1 and TRBJ1-1): KAGVTQTPRYLIKTRGQQVTLSCSPISGHRSVSWYQQTPGQGLQFLFEYFSETQRNKGNFPGRFSGRQFSNSRSEMNVSTLELGDSALYLCASSSTTANTEAFFGQGTRLTVV.

This clonotype occurred a few times. V is TRBV2 and J is TRBJ2-5, with TRBD2 matching over 8 bases. Germline V CDR1 and CDR2: SNHLY, FYNNEI. This CDR3 contains 15 residues. Trimming cost V 7 bases and J 4 bases; bases outside gene matches: 11. CDR3 coding DNA: TGTGCCAGCACCCAAGCGGGGGCAGGCATAGAGACCCAGTACTTC. This gives the protein CASTQAGAGIETQYF.

This clonotype has just a few counts. V and J are TRBV10-1 and TRBJ2-5; D call uncertain. V lost 0 bases to trimming and J lost 2 bases, with 10 bases between them. The germline V gene encodes CDR1 WNHNN and CDR2 SYGVQD (reference sequence). The CDR3 runs to 15 residues. The CDR3 DNA reads as TGCGCCAGCAGTGAGTCGGGTTGGGAACAAGAGACCCAGTACTTC. It translates to CASSESGWEQETQYF.